This T cell receptor beta chain was recovered during a study of cytomegalovirus exposure and HLA in healthy donors. In the case of this clone: Its specificity is not known.

CDR1 and CDR2 (germline): SEHNR, FQNEAQ (reference sequence). The CDR3 has 14 amino acids. The J segment lost 7 bases and the V segment lost 5 bases, leaving 7 bases of the junction unmatched. PCR primers comprised 60 Vbeta and 13 Jbeta primers. The protocol was immunoSEQ multiplex PCR, while the TCRdb copy is restricted to in-frame clones and leaves out a portion. The profile shows 210,000 or so clones, about 80% of them singletons. Study-wide points: Accurate prediction of most subjects' HLA-A and HLA-B alleles from TCR beta sequences was reported. In a later analysis, HLA-associated TCR beta chains were more clonally expanded than equally common others. Fewer N-insertions (relative to the approximately 700-donor mean) were reportedly seen in an Asian-associated ancestry cluster in a later analysis. Productive status was seen about 87% or about 30% of the time for most TCR beta V segments in an earlier analysis.

The sequencing sample was made of PBMCs. The rearrangement uses TRBV7-9 and TRBJ1-2, with TRBD1 matching 10 bases. This receptor was taken from a woman in her fifties or sixties in good health and CMV-seropositive. CDR3 DNA sequence: TGTGCCAGCAGCGGACAGACAGGGGGCACTGGCTACACCTTC. Its translation is CASSGQTGGTGYTF.